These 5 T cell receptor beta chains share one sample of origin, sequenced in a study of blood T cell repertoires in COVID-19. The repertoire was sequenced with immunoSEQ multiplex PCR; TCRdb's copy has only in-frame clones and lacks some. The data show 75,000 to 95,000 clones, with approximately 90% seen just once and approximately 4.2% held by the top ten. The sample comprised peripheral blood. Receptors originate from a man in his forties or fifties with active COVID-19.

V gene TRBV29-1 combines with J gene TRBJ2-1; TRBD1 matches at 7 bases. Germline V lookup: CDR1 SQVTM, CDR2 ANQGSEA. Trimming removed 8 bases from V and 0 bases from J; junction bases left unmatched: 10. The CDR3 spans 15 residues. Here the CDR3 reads CSTRQGSSSYNEQFF. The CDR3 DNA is TGCAGCACTCGACAGGGCTCGAGCTCCTACAATGAGCAGTTCTTC.

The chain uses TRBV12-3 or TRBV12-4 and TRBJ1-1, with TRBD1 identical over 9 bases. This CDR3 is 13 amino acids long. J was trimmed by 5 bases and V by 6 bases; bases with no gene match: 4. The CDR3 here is CASSPGTGTEAFF. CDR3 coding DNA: TGTGCCAGCAGCCCCGGGACAGGGACTGAAGCTTTCTTT.

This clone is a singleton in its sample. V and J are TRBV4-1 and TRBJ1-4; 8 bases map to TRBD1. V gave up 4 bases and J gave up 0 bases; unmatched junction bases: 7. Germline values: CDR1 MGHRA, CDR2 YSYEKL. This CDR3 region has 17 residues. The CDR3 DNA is TGCGCCAGCAGCCCACGCCCGGGACAGGCAACTAATGAAAAACTGTTTTTT. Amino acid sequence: CASSPRPGQATNEKLFF.

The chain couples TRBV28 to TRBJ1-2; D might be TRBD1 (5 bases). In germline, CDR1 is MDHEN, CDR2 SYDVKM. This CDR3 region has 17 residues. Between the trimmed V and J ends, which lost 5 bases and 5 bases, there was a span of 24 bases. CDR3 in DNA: TGTGCCAGCAGTCTACTAGGCCAGGGAGGGGTAGGTTATGGCTACACCTTC. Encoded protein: CASSLLGQGGVGYGYTF.

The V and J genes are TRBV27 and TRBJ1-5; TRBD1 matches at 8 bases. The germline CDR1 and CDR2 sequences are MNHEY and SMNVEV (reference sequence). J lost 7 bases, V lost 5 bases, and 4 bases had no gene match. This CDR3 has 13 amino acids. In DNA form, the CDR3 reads TGTGCCAGCAGTCCGACAGGGGACCAGCCCCAGCATTTT. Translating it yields CASSPTGDQPQHF.